One and the same sample provided the 26 T cell receptor beta chains below, sequenced in a study of blood T cell repertoires in COVID-19. This table comes from immunoSEQ multiplex PCR, and its TCRdb copy is limited to in-frame clones, with some not included. The profile shows about 280,000 clones, approximately 80% of them singletons. The sequencing sample was made of PBMCs or T cells enriched from blood (not recorded which). The receptors shown here come from a man in his forties or fifties who had been exposed to COVID-19.

This clone was recorded only once. The chain links TRBV19 to TRBJ1-1; 10 bases are a match to TRBD1. Unmatched junction bases numbered 9, after V lost 9 bases and J lost 2 bases. Germline CDR1 and CDR2: LNHDA and SQIVND (reference sequence). This CDR3 spans 15 amino acids. The CDR3 loop is CASMTGGRGNTEAFF. The DNA of the CDR3 is TGTGCCAGCATGACAGGGGGCAGGGGAAACACTGAAGCTTTCTTT.

The V call is TRBV25-1, the J call TRBJ1-6, with 11 bases aligning to TRBD1. The ends lost 6 bases at V and 10 bases at J; junction bases unmatched: 8. Germline assignment: CDR1 MGHDK and CDR2 SYGVNS. The CDR3 contains 15 residues. DNA for the CDR3: TGTGCCAGCAGCCTGCACGGGACAGGGGGATCACCCCTCCACTTT. This encodes CASSLHGTGGSPLHF. The full variable domain, completed using reference TRBV25-1 and TRBJ1-6, is EADIYQTPRYLVIGTGKKITLECSQTMGHDKMYWYQQDPGMELHLIHYSYGVNSTEKGDLSSESTVSRIRTEHFPLTLESARPSHTSQYLCASSLHGTGGSPLHFGNGTRLTVT.

This clone was recorded only once. The genes are TRBV7-8 and TRBJ1-2; maybe TRBD1 (5 bases). Germline V gene sequence: CDR1 SGHVS, CDR2 FQNEAQ. V lost 5 bases, J lost 6 bases, and 13 bases lay in between. The CDR3 extends over 13 amino acids. The CDR3 DNA reads as TGTGCCAGCAGCCGGGAGCAGGGCGATGGCTACACCTTC. It codes for CASSREQGDGYTF. Complete variable domain (other parts from reference TRBV7-8 and TRBJ1-2): GAGVSQSPRYKVAKRGQDVALRCDPISGHVSLFWYQQALGQGPEFLTYFQNEAQLDKSGLPSDRFFAERPEGSVSTLKIQRTQQEDSAVYLCASSREQGDGYTFGSGTRLTVV.

The gene calls are TRBV7-2 and TRBJ1-5; weak D call: TRBD1 (5 bases). V was shortened by 3 bases and J by 5 bases, with 8 bases between the two germline ends. The CDR3 extends over 13 amino acids. Germline assignment: CDR1 SGHTA and CDR2 FQGNSA. The CDR3 loop reads CASSLDTHQPQHF. In DNA form, the CDR3 reads TGTGCCAGCAGCTTGGACACGCATCAGCCCCAGCATTTT.

The chain uses TRBV2 and TRBJ2-2, with 9 bases that match TRBD2. CDR1 SNHLY and CDR2 FYNNEI come from the germline V gene. This CDR3 region has 15 residues. V lost 7 bases to trimming and J lost 5 bases; unmatched junction nucleotides: 8. The CDR3 nucleotides read TGTGCCAGCAAAGTAGCGGGAGTGGGGACCGGGGAGCTGTTTTTT. Protein sequence: CASKVAGVGTGELFF.

The chain employs TRBV5-1 and TRBJ1-2; D call uncertain. The CDR3 covers 13 residues. Trimming left V 0 bases short and J 5 bases short, with 8 bases between. CDR1 and CDR2 from the germline V gene are SGHRS and YFSETQ. The CDR3 is CASSLETGYGYTF. In nucleotides, the CDR3 is TGCGCCAGCAGCTTGGAGACGGGATATGGCTACACCTTC.

The chain carries TRBV12-3 or TRBV12-4 and TRBJ1-1, with a tentative D call TRBD1 (6 bases). Trimming took 6 bases from V and 4 from J, leaving 12 bases between them. The CDR3 runs to 13 residues. The DNA of the CDR3 is TGTGCCAGCAGCCGTGACAGGCGCACTGAAGCTTTCTTT. The encoded protein is CASSRDRRTEAFF.

Written as DNA, the CDR3 is TGTGCCAGCAGGAGTAGCGGAGAGGAAGAGACCCAGTACTTC. Its translation is CASRSSGEEETQYF. This chain uses TRBV14 with TRBJ2-5, with TRBD2 as a possible D gene (6 bases). CDR1 SGHDN and CDR2 FVKESK come from the germline V gene. The V gene lost 6 bases and the J gene lost 3 bases, with 14 bases spanning the gap. There are 14 residues in the CDR3.

The chain uses TRBV30 and TRBJ1-1, with 9 bases fitting TRBD1. CDR3 length: 15 residues. Germline values: CDR1 GTSNPN, CDR2 SVGIG (reference sequence). V was clipped by 2 bases and J by 6 bases; unmatched bases: 10. The CDR3 region has the DNA TGTGCCTGGAGTATCGTGGGACAGGGTGTAGCTGAAGCTTTCTTT. Protein sequence: CAWSIVGQGVAEAFF. The full variable domain, in which reference TRBV30 and TRBJ1-1 provide the parts outside the CDR3, is SQTIHQWPATLVQPVGSPLSLECTVEGTSNPNLYWYRQAAGRGLQLLFYSVGIGQISSEVPQNLSASRPQDRQFILSSKKLLLSDSGFYLCAWSIVGQGVAEAFFGQGTRLTVV.

The V and J genes are TRBV7-9 and TRBJ2-1, with 11 bases matching TRBD1. The germline gives CDR1 SEHNR, CDR2 FQNEAQ (reference sequence). The CDR3 covers 16 residues. V trimming: 5 bases; J trimming: 7 bases; junction bases outside the gene matches: 10. The CDR3 region is CASSESGTGGINEQFF. The DNA of the CDR3 is TGTGCCAGCAGCGAATCCGGGACAGGGGGAATAAATGAGCAGTTCTTC.

This chain connects TRBV5-1 to TRBJ2-1; TRBD1 matches 7 bases. The germline V gene has CDR1 SGHRS and CDR2 YFSETQ. V shed 0 bases, J shed 7 bases, and the junction held 7 bases outside the gene matches. CDR3 size: 15 residues. CDR3 DNA: TGCGCCAGCAGCTTGGCCGGGACAGAGACAAATGAGCAGTTCTTC. It specifies CASSLAGTETNEQFF.

In this sample, this clone turned up once. The V and J genes are TRBV6-5 and TRBJ2-2; TRBD1 matches at 9 bases. Germline CDR1 reads MNHEY; CDR2 reads SVGAGI. The CDR3 is made up of 14 amino acids. The J segment lost 4 bases and the V segment lost 6 bases, leaving 3 bases of the junction unmatched. The CDR3 protein is CASRDRGGTGELFF. The CDR3 bases are TGTGCCAGCAGGGACAGGGGTGGCACCGGGGAGCTGTTTTTT.

The J gene is TRBJ1-1, the V gene TRBV30, with D possibly TRBD1 on 6 matching bases. This CDR3 comprises 12 residues. The germline V and J ends were trimmed by 5 bases and 3 bases, with 10 bases remaining between them. The germline V gene has CDR1 GTSNPN and CDR2 SVGIG (reference sequence). CDR3 sequence: CAWGGRDTEAFF. The CDR3 DNA follows: TGTGCCTGGGGGGGCAGGGACACTGAAGCTTTCTTT.

This clone came up once. The V gene is TRBV3-1 (or the pseudogene TRBV3-2), the J gene TRBJ2-5; possible D gene TRBD2, 5 bases. The CDR3 contains 15 residues. CDR1 and CDR2 (germline): LGHDT, YNNKEL (reference sequence). Trimming removed 2 bases at V and 4 bases at J, with 14 bases between. Here the CDR3 DNA reads TGTGCCAGCAGCCAAACCTCCGGGATCCGAGAGACCCAGTACTTC. Protein product: CASSQTSGIRETQYF.

This chain links TRBV28 with TRBJ1-1; D is possibly TRBD1 (5 bases). The germline CDR1 and CDR2 sequences are MDHEN and SYDVKM. The V and J ends lost 2 bases and 1 base respectively, with 14 bases between them. This CDR3 spans 16 amino acids. CDR3 in DNA: TGTGCCAGCAGTTTAGGCAGGGCTTTGGCGAACACTGAAGCTTTCTTT. As protein: CASSLGRALANTEAFF.

The chain has TRBV6-1 and TRBJ1-5; D remains ambiguous. V gave up 2 bases and J gave up 4 bases, with 12 bases separating them. Germline V gene data show CDR1 as MNHNS and CDR2 as SASEGT. The length of the CDR3 is 15 residues. CDR3 coding DNA: TGTGCCAGCAGTGAACTTGGGGAGCGAAATCAGCCCCAGCATTTT. It encodes CASSELGERNQPQHF.

CDR3 sequence (DNA): TGTGCCAGCAGCCCCCCCCAGGGATTTAAAGACTATGGCTACACCTTC. It translates to CASSPPQGFKDYGYTF. V is TRBV9 and J is TRBJ1-2; D might be TRBD1 (5 bases). Trimming removed 4 bases from V and 3 bases from J, with 19 bases in between. CDR1 SGDLS and CDR2 YYNGEE come from the germline V gene. The CDR3 is 16 amino acids.

The chain carries TRBV25-1 and TRBJ1-3; D remains ambiguous. Trimming stripped 3 bases from V and 4 bases from J, with 10 bases between. The CDR3 loop spans 14 amino acids. CDR1 and CDR2 (germline): MGHDK, SYGVNS. CDR3 sequence (DNA): TGTGCCAGCAGTGATTTGACTCCGGGAAACACCATATATTTT. It yields the protein CASSDLTPGNTIYF.

The chain links TRBV29-1 to TRBJ1-2; a possible D gene is TRBD1 (5 bases). CDR3 size: 12 residues. V was clipped by 4 bases and J by 6 bases, with 12 bases between them. Per germline, CDR1 SQVTM and CDR2 ANQGSEA. The CDR3 DNA sequence: TGCAGCGTTGGGCAGGGTGGGAATGGCTACACCTTC. Residues: CSVGQGGNGYTF.

The chain uses TRBV6-1 and TRBJ1-2; D is ambiguous. V lost 2 bases, J lost 4 bases, and 17 bases lay in between. The V gene's germline CDR1 is MNHNS and CDR2 SASEGT. This CDR3 is built from 16 residues. The DNA of the CDR3 is TGTGCCAGCAGTGAATTTCTCCAGGCAGAGAGCTATGGCTACACCTTC. Translation gives CASSEFLQAESYGYTF.

CDR3 sequence (DNA): TGTGCCAGCTCAACAGGGCGCGACACCATATATTTT. This sequence encodes CASSTGRDTIYF. The chain couples TRBV18 to TRBJ1-3, with a possible D match to TRBD1 (6 bases). V gave up 5 bases and J gave up 8 bases, with 10 bases separating them. CDR3 length: 12 residues. The germline gives CDR1 KGHSH, CDR2 LQKENI. The whole variable domain, remainder taken from reference TRBV18 and TRBJ1-3, is NAGVMQNPRHLVRRRGQEARLRCSPMKGHSHVYWYRQLPEEGLKFMVYLQKENIIDESGMPKERFSAEFPKEGPSILRIQQVVRGDSAAYFCASSTGRDTIYFGEGSWLTVV.

This chain connects TRBV7-9 to TRBJ2-7; TRBD2 aligns across 12 bases. The CDR3 has 16 amino acids. The germline CDR1 and CDR2 sequences are SEHNR and FQNEAQ (reference sequence). V shed 5 bases and J 4 bases; nucleotides not matched to a gene: 9. The CDR3 region is CASSPRLAGATYEQYF. CDR3 in DNA: TGTGCCAGCAGCCCCCGACTAGCGGGAGCCACTTACGAGCAGTACTTC.

J is TRBJ2-5 and V is TRBV3-1 (or the pseudogene TRBV3-2); a possible D gene is TRBD1 (6 bases). This CDR3 region has 13 residues. Germline loops: CDR1 LGHDT, CDR2 YNNKEL (reference sequence). The V gene lost 2 bases and the J gene lost 4 bases, with 8 bases spanning the gap. CDR3 residues: CASSQRGSETQYF. The CDR3 bases are TGTGCCAGCAGCCAAAGGGGGTCAGAGACCCAGTACTTC.

The CDR3 reads CASSPTASGAFF. Written as DNA, the CDR3 is TGTGCCAGCAGTCCAACTGCGTCGGGGGCTTTCTTT. This chain uses TRBV12-3 or TRBV12-4 with TRBJ1-1; no firm D call. V lost 5 bases and J lost 11, with 15 bases in between. There are 12 residues in the CDR3.

This chain joins TRBV3-1 (or the pseudogene TRBV3-2) and TRBJ2-7; tentatively, D is TRBD2 (6 bases). V lost 2 bases to trimming and J lost 5 bases, with 10 bases between them. Germline V CDR1 and CDR2: LGHDT, YNNKEL (reference sequence). CDR3 length equals 13 residues. CDR3 nucleotide sequence: TGTGCCAGCAGCCAATCTACTAGCCACGAGCAGTACTTC. Its protein is CASSQSTSHEQYF.

J is TRBJ1-1 and V is TRBV29-1; tentatively, D is TRBD1 (6 bases). V lost 4 bases and J lost 2, with 8 bases in between. Looked up from germline, CDR1 is SQVTM and CDR2 is ANQGSEA. The CDR3 contains 12 residues. CDR3 loop: CSVGQANTEAFF. Written as DNA, the CDR3 is TGCAGCGTTGGACAGGCAAACACTGAAGCTTTCTTT.